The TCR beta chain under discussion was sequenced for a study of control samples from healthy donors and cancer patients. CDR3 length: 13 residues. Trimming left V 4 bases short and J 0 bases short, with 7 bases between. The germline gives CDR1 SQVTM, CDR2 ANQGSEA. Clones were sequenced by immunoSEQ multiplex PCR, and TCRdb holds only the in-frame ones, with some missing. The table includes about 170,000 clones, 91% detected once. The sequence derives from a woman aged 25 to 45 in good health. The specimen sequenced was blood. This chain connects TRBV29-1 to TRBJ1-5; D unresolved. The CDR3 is CSVGRDSNQPQHF. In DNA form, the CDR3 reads TGCAGCGTTGGACGGGATAGCAATCAGCCCCAGCATTTT.